The rows below give T cell receptor beta chains drawn from one sample of a study of early T cells in non-severe SARS-CoV-2 infection. One entry per CDR3 protein, called by TCRdb with MiXCR from the 5' RACE reads. The sample shows around 71,000 distinct CDR3 sequences, roughly 15% of them seen only once. This specimen consisted of whole blood, obtained at baseline. These receptors originate from an adult who was a healthcare worker with PCR-confirmed SARS-CoV-2 infection or an uninfected control (not recorded which). The CDR3 runs from the conserved cysteine through the conserved F or W. The D gene is left open where the match is weak.

V	D	CDR3
TRBV27	TRBD1	CASSRSGQGPPTTDTQYF
TRBV2	TRBD2	CASSEMGAGGHTDTQYF
TRBV28	-	CASREQGSDTQYF
TRBV6-4	TRBD2	CASSDLAGGYNEQFF
TRBV11-2	TRBD2	CASSLAAAGTSAYNEQFF
TRBV29-1	TRBD1	CSVADRATYEQYF
TRBV29-1	TRBD2	CSTEAGTSGRQGEQFF
TRBV19	-	CAIPGTVSNQPQHF
TRBV7-2	-	CASSAAYEQYF
TRBV19	TRBD2	CASSIALTSGKGLGEQFF
TRBV20-1	-	CSASGRLTRNTGELFF
TRBV19	TRBD1	CASRDRGKLYSNQPQHF
TRBV12-3/TRBV12-4	TRBD1	CASSEGQGPTEAFF
TRBV14	-	CASSPRGTTGEQFF
TRBV11-3	-	CASSSRSRDGDEQFF
TRBV10-3	-	CAISESQDSPLHF
TRBV4-1	-	CASSQERGNQPQHF
TRBV6-5	-	CASRLGRGELFF
TRBV28	-	CASSPLGINYGYTF
TRBV19	TRBD1	CASSSRRDRARQPQHF
TRBV12-3/TRBV12-4	-	CASTTGSVTDTQYF
TRBV28	-	CASSPQERSGGYTF
TRBV28	-	CASSSLTASYEQYF
TRBV9	-	CASSAGMETGELFF
TRBV18	TRBD1	CASSLQTGGNEQYF
TRBV28	-	CASSLGTVWYEQYF
TRBV10-3	-	CAAQGGDYGYTF